The 25 T cell receptor beta chains given below trace back to one sample, sequenced in a study of T cells in localized non-small cell lung cancer. Some clones are missing from TCRdb's copy, which holds only in-frame ones; the method was immunoSEQ multiplex PCR. The data show approximately 28,000 clones, roughly 87% seen once. Source: peripheral blood mononuclear cells, taken before any cancer treatment. These receptors were collected from a woman aged 35 to 75 with stage III lung adenocarcinoma.

Only one count was recorded for this clone. The rearrangement uses TRBV19 and TRBJ1-5; no clear D gene. The CDR3 is 14 amino acids. V lost 6 bases and J 0 bases, leaving 9 bases between the germline ends. Germline V gene data show CDR1 as LNHDA and CDR2 as SQIVND (reference sequence). The CDR3 reads CASRRTHSNQPQHF. Here the CDR3 DNA reads TGTGCCAGTAGGCGGACCCATAGCAATCAGCCCCAGCATTTT.

This clone showed up just once. The chain has TRBV7-2 and TRBJ1-4; D may be TRBD1 (6 bases). The CDR3 runs 14 residues. V lost 5 bases and J 10 bases, leaving 17 bases between the germline ends. Per the germline V gene, CDR1 is SGHTA and CDR2 is FQGNSA. The CDR3 nucleotides read TGTGCCAGCAGCCCAACGGGGGGGCGGGGAAAACTGTTTTTT. Residues: CASSPTGGRGKLFF.

The chain has TRBV7-3 and TRBJ2-3; D is possibly TRBD1 (7 bases). The CDR3 consists of 13 residues. Germline V CDR1 and CDR2: SGHTA, FQGTGA. The V gene lost 8 bases and the J gene lost 2 bases, with 11 bases spanning the gap. The CDR3 sequence is CASSRGATDTQYF. For the CDR3, the DNA is TGTGCCAGCTCCAGGGGGGCCACAGATACGCAGTATTTT.

V gene TRBV30 combines with J gene TRBJ1-3; D not resolved. Trimming removed 8 bases at V and 0 bases at J, with 17 bases between. Per the germline V gene, CDR1 is GTSNPN and CDR2 is SVGIG (reference sequence). The CDR3 extends over 15 amino acids. The CDR3 region is CAGGGSQVSGNTIYF. Here the CDR3 DNA reads TGTGCCGGAGGAGGGAGCCAGGTCTCTGGAAACACCATATATTTT.

V and J are TRBV30 and TRBJ2-1, with a tentative D call TRBD2 (5 bases). The CDR3 runs to 15 residues. V gave up 1 base and J gave up 2 bases, with 12 bases separating them. Per germline, CDR1 GTSNPN and CDR2 SVGIG (reference sequence). The CDR3: CAWSADLAPYNEQFF. CDR3 bases: TGTGCCTGGAGTGCCGATCTAGCTCCCTACAATGAGCAGTTCTTC.

The chain couples TRBV7-3 to TRBJ2-3; 8 nucleotides line up with TRBD2. This CDR3 spans 15 amino acids. Per the germline V gene, CDR1 is SGHTA and CDR2 is FQGTGA. V gave up 1 base and J gave up 6 bases; unmatched junction bases: 6. The CDR3 bases are TGTGCCAGCAGCTTAAATCCGGGGGGGACTGATACGCAGTATTTT. Encoded protein: CASSLNPGGTDTQYF.

V and J are TRBV5-6 and TRBJ2-7; TRBD1 matches 8 bases. The CDR3 spans 16 residues. The trim removed 4 bases at V and 2 bases at J, leaving 11 bases unmatched. Germline V gene lookup returns CDR1 SGHDT and CDR2 YYEEEE. The CDR3 sequence: CASSPDPGQDTYEQYF. The CDR3 DNA reads as TGTGCCAGCAGCCCCGACCCGGGACAGGACACCTACGAGCAGTACTTC.

The rearrangement uses TRBV7-8 and TRBJ2-1; D not resolved. This CDR3 has 13 residues. Trimming took off 5 bases at V and 10 bases at J, with 15 bases between the two ends. The germline gives CDR1 SGHVS, CDR2 FQNEAQ. In DNA form, the CDR3 reads TGTGCCAGCAGCCCTGCCCTCATGGTCGAGCAGTTCTTC. Amino acids: CASSPALMVEQFF.

The chain is built from TRBV5-4 and TRBJ2-5; D unclear. V dropped 0 bases and J dropped 5 bases, with 11 bases sitting between them. Germline V gives CDR1 SGHNT, CDR2 YYREEE (reference sequence). The CDR3 totals 14 residues. The CDR3 bases are TGTGCCAGCAGCTTGGCAGGTACTCGCGAGACCCAGTACTTC. Translated, it gives CASSLAGTRETQYF.

This chain joins TRBV10-3 and TRBJ1-1; no definite D call. In germline, CDR1 is ENHRY, CDR2 SYGVKD. The CDR3 extends over 14 amino acids. Trimming shortened V by 7 bases and J by 2 bases, and 14 bases separated the two germline ends. The CDR3 spells CAITSSRGNTEAFF. DNA of the CDR3: TGTGCCATCACCTCGTCCCGTGGAAACACTGAAGCTTTCTTT.

This sequence joins TRBV6-4 and TRBJ2-1, with D perhaps matching TRBD2 (6 bases). The CDR3 is made up of 12 amino acids. CDR1 and CDR2 from the germline V gene are MRHNA and SNTAGT. V dropped 7 bases and J dropped 4 bases, with 8 bases sitting between them. The CDR3 is CASTTSYNEQFF. The CDR3 coding sequence is TGTGCCAGCACGACTAGTTACAATGAGCAGTTCTTC.

V usage is TRBV5-1 and J usage is TRBJ2-1, with D maybe TRBD2 (6 bases). The V and J ends lost 4 bases and 10 bases respectively, with 15 bases between them. The CDR3 length is 13 residues. Germline V CDR1 and CDR2: SGHRS, YFSETQ. The CDR3 DNA is TGCGCCAGCAGCCTAGGTACGGAGGGGGAGCAGTTCTTC. Protein sequence: CASSLGTEGEQFF.

CDR3 loop: CASSSPGGVGNTIYF. CDR3 nucleotide sequence: TGTGCCAGCAGCTCCCCCGGCGGGGTTGGAAACACCATATATTTT. V and J are TRBV7-9 and TRBJ1-3; D not certain. The germline V gene has CDR1 SEHNR and CDR2 FQNEAQ (reference sequence). There are 15 residues in the CDR3. Trimming removed 4 bases at V and 3 bases at J, with 13 bases between.

V gene TRBV7-2 combines with J gene TRBJ1-1; D may be TRBD1 (6 bases). The CDR3 spans 15 residues. From germline, CDR1 is SGHTA and CDR2 FQGNSA. The germline V and J ends were trimmed by 5 bases and 0 bases, with 13 bases remaining between them. This CDR3 reads CASSPQRDMNTEAFF. In DNA form, the CDR3 reads TGTGCCAGCAGCCCCCAGAGGGACATGAACACTGAAGCTTTCTTT.

The rearrangement links TRBV6-5 to TRBJ2-1, with TRBD1 as a possible D gene (5 bases). V was clipped by 4 bases and J by 5 bases, with 18 bases between them. Germline CDR1 reads MNHEY; CDR2 reads SVGAGI. The CDR3 contains 16 residues. The CDR3 is CASSSPLGREHNEQFF. The CDR3 DNA reads as TGTGCCAGCAGTTCCCCTTTAGGCAGGGAACACAATGAGCAGTTCTTC.

This clone showed up just once. The chain combines TRBV15 with TRBJ1-1, with D possibly TRBD1 on 6 matching bases. Trimming removed 0 bases from V and 5 bases from J, with 13 bases in between. This CDR3 is built from 15 residues. Per the germline V gene, CDR1 is LNHNV and CDR2 is YYDKDF (reference sequence). CDR3 sequence (DNA): TGTGCCACCAGCAGAGATATAGGGGGGGAAACTGAAGCTTTCTTT. Protein sequence: CATSRDIGGETEAFF.

V is TRBV27 and J is TRBJ2-2; 8 bases line up with TRBD2. The CDR3 sequence is 15 residues long. The trim removed 6 bases at V and 7 bases at J, leaving 10 bases unmatched. CDR1 and CDR2 (germline): MNHEY, SMNVEV (reference sequence). CDR3 DNA: TGTGCCAGCAGATGGGGCGGGGGGTTAAACGGGGAGCTGTTTTTT. Translation gives CASRWGGGLNGELFF.

This chain links TRBV10-3 with TRBJ2-1; TRBD2 matches at 8 bases. Germline V gives CDR1 ENHRY, CDR2 SYGVKD. The CDR3 length is 15 residues. Germline trimming cut 6 bases from V and 0 bases from J; bases unmatched to any gene: 4. The CDR3 nucleotides read TGTGCCATCAGGACTAGCGCCAGCTCCTACAATGAGCAGTTCTTC. It encodes CAIRTSASSYNEQFF.

V gene TRBV5-1 combines with J gene TRBJ2-7, with D perhaps assigned TRBD1 or TRBD2 (6 bases each). Trimming stripped 3 bases from V and 5 bases from J, with 18 bases between. The CDR3 loop spans 15 amino acids. CDR1 is SGHRS and CDR2 is YFSETQ in the germline V gene. The CDR3 is CASSSLEGGWDEQYF. The CDR3 nucleotides are TGCGCCAGCAGCTCCCTGGAGGGGGGTTGGGACGAGCAGTACTTC.

Concerning this clone itself: One end of the junction fails to match germline, which may point to a read error. The chain employs TRBV7-7 and TRBJ2-3; TRBD2 matches 8 bases. The CDR3 spans 16 residues. Germline CDR1 reads SSHAT; CDR2 reads FNYEAQ (reference sequence). CDR3 DNA: TGTGCTAGCAGACCCTTTAGCGGGGAAAGCACAGATACGCAGTATTTT. Translation gives CASRPFSGESTDTQYF.

The rearrangement uses TRBV28 and TRBJ2-1, with D unresolved. V gave up 2 bases and J gave up 10 bases, with 15 bases separating them. Germline lookup yields CDR1 MDHEN and CDR2 SYDVKM. The CDR3 is 14 amino acids. CDR3 DNA: TGTGCCAGCAGTTTAGCTCCCCGCCGGGCCGAGCAGTTCTTC. This codes for CASSLAPRRAEQFF.

The chain joins TRBV7-3 to TRBJ2-1; no reliable D call. Germline V gene lookup returns CDR1 SGHTA and CDR2 FQGTGA. This CDR3 is built from 12 residues. Trimming stripped 1 base from V and 11 bases from J, with 9 bases between. CDR3 in DNA: TGTGCCAGCAGCTTAATGGAAACTCAGCAGTTCTTC. Translation: CASSLMETQQFF.

The J gene is TRBJ2-3, the V gene TRBV5-6; 8 positions agree with TRBD2. The CDR3 totals 16 residues. J lost 0 bases, V lost 0 bases, and 3 bases had no gene match. Germline values: CDR1 SGHDT, CDR2 YYEEEE. This chain's CDR3 is CASSLGAGVSTDTQYF. The CDR3 bases are TGTGCCAGCAGCTTGGGAGCGGGGGTTAGCACAGATACGCAGTATTTT.

V gene TRBV5-6 combines with J gene TRBJ2-6; TRBD1 or TRBD2 may be the D gene (5 bases each). The CDR3 runs 18 residues. Germline V CDR1 and CDR2: SGHDT, YYEEEE. V was trimmed by 0 bases and J by 0 bases, leaving 13 bases between them. In DNA form, the CDR3 reads TGTGCCAGCAGCTTGGGGATCAGGGACCACTCTGGGGCCAACGTCCTGACTTTC. Residues: CASSLGIRDHSGANVLTF.

There are a few counts of this clone. The rearrangement joins TRBV2 to TRBJ2-3; D remains unclear. The germline V gene encodes CDR1 SNHLY and CDR2 FYNNEI. V dropped 10 bases and J dropped 5 bases, with 7 bases sitting between them. This CDR3 has 10 amino acids. CDR3 DNA: TGTGCCATCATCGGAGATACGCAGTATTTT. It encodes CAIIGDTQYF.